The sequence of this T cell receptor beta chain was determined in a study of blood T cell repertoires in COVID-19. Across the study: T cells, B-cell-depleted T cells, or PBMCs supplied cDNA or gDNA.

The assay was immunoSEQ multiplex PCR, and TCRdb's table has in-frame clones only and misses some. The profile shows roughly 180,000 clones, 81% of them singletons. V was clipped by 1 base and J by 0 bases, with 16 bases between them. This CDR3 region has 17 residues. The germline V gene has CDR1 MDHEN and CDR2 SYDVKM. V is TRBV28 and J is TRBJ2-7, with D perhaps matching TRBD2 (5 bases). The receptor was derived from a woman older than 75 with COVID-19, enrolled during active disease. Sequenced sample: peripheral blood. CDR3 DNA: TGTGCCAGCAGTTTATTCCCAATGGACTTTCTCTCCTACGAGCAGTACTTC. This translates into CASSLFPMDFLSYEQYF.